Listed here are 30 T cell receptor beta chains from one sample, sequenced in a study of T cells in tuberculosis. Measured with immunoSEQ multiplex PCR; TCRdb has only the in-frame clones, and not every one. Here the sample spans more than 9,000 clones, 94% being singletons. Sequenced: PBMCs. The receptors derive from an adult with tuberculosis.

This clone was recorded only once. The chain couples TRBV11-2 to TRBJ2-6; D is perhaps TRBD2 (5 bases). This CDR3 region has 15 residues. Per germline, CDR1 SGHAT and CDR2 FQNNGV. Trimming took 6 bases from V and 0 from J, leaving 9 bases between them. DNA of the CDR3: TGTGCCAGCAGGGGAGCCTACTCTGGGGCCAACGTCCTGACTTTC. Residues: CASRGAYSGANVLTF.

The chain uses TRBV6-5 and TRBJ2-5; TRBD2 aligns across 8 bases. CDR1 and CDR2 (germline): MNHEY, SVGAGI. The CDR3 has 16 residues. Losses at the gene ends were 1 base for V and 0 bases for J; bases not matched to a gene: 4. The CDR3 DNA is TGTGCCAGCAGTTACTTGACCGGGGGGGACCAAGAGACCCAGTACTTC. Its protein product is CASSYLTGGDQETQYF.

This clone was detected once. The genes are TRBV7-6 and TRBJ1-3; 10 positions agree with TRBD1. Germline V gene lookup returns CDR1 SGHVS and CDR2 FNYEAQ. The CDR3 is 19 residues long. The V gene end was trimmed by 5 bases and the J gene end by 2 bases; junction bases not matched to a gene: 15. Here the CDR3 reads CASSPYYSGDRGPGNTIYF. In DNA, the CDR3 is TGTGCCAGCAGCCCTTACTATTCCGGAGACAGGGGGCCTGGAAACACCATATATTTT. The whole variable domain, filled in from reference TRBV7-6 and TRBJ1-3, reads GAGVSQSPRYKVTKRGQDVALRCDPISGHVSLYWYRQALGQGPEFLTYFNYEAQQDKSGLPNDRFSAERPEGSISTLTIQRTEQRDSAMYRCASSPYYSGDRGPGNTIYFGEGSWLTVV.

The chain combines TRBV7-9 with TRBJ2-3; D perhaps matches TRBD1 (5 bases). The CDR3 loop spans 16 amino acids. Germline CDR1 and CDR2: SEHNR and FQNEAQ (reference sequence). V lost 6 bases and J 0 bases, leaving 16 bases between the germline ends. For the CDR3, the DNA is TGTGCCAGCAGGGAAGGGGATCGTTTTAGCACAGATACGCAGTATTTT. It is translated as CASREGDRFSTDTQYF.

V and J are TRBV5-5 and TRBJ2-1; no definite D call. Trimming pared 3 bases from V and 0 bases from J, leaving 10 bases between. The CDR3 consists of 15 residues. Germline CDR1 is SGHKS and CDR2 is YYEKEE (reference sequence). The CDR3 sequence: CASSSILSSYNEQFF. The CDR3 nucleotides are TGTGCCAGCAGCTCCATACTTAGCTCCTACAATGAGCAGTTCTTC.

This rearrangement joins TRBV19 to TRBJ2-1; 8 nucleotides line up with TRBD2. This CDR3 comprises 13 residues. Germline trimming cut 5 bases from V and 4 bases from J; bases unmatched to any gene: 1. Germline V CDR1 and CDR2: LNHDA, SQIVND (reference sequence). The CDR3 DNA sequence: TGTGCCAGTAGTTTAGCGGGGTACAATGAGCAGTTCTTC. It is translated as CASSLAGYNEQFF. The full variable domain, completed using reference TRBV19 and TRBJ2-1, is DGGITQSPKYLFRKEGQNVTLSCEQNLNHDAMYWYRQDPGQGLRLIYYSQIVNDFQKGDIAEGYSVSREKKESFPLTVTSAQKNPTAFYLCASSLAGYNEQFFGPGTRLTVL.

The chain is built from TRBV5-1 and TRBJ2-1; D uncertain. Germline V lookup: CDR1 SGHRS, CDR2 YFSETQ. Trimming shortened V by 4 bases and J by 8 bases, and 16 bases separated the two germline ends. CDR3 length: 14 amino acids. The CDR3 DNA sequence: TGCGCCAGCAGCGCGGCCCGTCGCTGGCATGAGCAGTTCTTC. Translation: CASSAARRWHEQFF.

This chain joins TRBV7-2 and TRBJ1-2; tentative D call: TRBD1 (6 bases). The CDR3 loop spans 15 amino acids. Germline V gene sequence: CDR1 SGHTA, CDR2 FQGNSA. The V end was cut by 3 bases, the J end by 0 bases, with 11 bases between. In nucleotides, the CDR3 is TGTGCCAGCAGCTTCGAACAGGGACCTAACTATGGCTACACCTTC. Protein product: CASSFEQGPNYGYTF. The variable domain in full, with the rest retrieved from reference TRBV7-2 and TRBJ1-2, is GAGVSQSPSNKVTEKGKDVELRCDPISGHTALYWYRQSLGQGLEFLIYFQGNSAPDKSGLPSDRFSAERTGGSVSTLTIQRTQQEDSAVYLCASSFEQGPNYGYTFGSGTRLTVV.

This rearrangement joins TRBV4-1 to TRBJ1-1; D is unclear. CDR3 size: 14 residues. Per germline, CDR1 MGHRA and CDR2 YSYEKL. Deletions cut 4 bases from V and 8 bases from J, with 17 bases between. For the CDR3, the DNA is TGCGCCAGCAGCCCCTCCGGGAGACTTCAAGAAGCTTTCTTT. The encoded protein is CASSPSGRLQEAFF.

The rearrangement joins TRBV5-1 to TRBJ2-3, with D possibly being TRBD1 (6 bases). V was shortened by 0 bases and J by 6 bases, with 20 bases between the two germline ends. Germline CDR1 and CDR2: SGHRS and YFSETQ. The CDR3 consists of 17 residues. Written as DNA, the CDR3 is TGCGCCAGCAGCTTGGTCGGGACAAGCCCAGCCGTGGATACGCAGTATTTT. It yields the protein CASSLVGTSPAVDTQYF.

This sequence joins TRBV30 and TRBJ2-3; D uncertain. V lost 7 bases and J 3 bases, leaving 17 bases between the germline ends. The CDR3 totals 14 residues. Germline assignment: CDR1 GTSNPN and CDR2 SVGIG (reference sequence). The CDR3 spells CASTRGGVTDTQYF. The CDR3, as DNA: TGTGCCTCCACCCGCGGTGGCGTGACAGATACGCAGTATTTT.

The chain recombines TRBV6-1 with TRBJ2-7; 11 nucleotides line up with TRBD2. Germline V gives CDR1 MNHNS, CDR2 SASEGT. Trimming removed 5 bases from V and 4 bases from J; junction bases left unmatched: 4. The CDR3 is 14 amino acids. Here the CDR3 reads CASSFSSGRYEQYF. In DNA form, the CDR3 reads TGTGCCAGCAGTTTTTCTAGCGGGAGGTACGAGCAGTACTTC.

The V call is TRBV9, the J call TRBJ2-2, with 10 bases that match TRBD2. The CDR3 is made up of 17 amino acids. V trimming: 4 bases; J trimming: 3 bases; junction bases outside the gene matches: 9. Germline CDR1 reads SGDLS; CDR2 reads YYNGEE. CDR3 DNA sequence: TGTGCCAGCAGCCCTTATCGGACTAGCGGATACACCGGGGAGCTGTTTTTT. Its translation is CASSPYRTSGYTGELFF.

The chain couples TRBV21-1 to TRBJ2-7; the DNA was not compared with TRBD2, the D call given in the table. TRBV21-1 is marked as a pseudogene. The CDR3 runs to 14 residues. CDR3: CASNQGLVGCEQYF. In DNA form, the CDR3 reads TGTGCCAGCAACCAGGGACTAGTGGGTTGCGAGCAGTACTTC.

The CDR3 reads CASSLLDFGLATYEQYF. CDR3 nucleotide sequence: TGTGCCAGCAGCTTACTGGATTTCGGACTAGCGACCTACGAGCAGTACTTC. V usage is TRBV7-2 and J usage is TRBJ2-7, with 9 bases fitting TRBD2. Germline CDR1 reads SGHTA; CDR2 reads FQGNSA. The CDR3 totals 17 residues. V was clipped by 2 bases and J by 2 bases; unmatched bases: 10.

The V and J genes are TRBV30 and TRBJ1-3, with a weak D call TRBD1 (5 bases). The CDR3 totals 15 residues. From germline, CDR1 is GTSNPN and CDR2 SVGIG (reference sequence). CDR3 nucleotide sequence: TGTGCTCATGGGGCTCAACTTACCTCTGGAAACACCATATATTTT. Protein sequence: CAHGAQLTSGNTIYF.

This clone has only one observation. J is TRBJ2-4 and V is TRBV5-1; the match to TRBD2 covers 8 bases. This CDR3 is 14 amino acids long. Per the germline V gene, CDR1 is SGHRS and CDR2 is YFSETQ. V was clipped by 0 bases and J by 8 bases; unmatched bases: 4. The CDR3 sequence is CASSLEGLVDIQYF. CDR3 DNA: TGCGCCAGCAGCTTGGAGGGACTAGTTGACATTCAGTACTTC.

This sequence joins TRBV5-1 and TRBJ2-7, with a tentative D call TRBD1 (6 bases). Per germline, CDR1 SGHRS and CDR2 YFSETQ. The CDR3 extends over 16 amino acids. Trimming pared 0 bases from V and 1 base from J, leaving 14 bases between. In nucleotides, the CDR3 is TGCGCCAGCAGCTTGGGATGGACAGAGCGGTCCTACGAGCAGTACTTC. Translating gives CASSLGWTERSYEQYF.

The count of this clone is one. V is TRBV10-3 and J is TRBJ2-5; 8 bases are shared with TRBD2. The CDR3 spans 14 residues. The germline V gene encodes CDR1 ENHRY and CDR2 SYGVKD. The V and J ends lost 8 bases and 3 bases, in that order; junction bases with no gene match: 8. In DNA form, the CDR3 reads TGTGCCATCCAGGGCCGGGAGGGCGAAGAGACCCAGTACTTC. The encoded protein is CAIQGREGEETQYF.

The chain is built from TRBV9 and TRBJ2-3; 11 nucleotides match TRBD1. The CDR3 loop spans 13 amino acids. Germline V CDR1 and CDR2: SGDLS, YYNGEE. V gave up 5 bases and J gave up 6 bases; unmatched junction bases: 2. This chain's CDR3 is CASRGQGADTQYF. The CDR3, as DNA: TGTGCCAGCAGAGGACAGGGGGCCGATACGCAGTATTTT.

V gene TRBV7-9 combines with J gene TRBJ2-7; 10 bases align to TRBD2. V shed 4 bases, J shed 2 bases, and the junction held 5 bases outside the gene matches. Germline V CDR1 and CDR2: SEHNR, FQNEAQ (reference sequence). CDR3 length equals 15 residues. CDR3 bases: TGTGCCAGCAGCTCGACTAGCGGGCACCCCTACGAGCAGTACTTC. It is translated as CASSSTSGHPYEQYF.

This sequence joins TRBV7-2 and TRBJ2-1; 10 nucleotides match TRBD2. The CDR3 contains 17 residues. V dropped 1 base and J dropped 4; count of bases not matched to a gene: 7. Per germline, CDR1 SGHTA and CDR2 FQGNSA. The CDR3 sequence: CASSLEGGLASYNEQFF. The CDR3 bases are TGTGCCAGCAGCTTAGAAGGGGGACTAGCGAGTTACAATGAGCAGTTCTTC.

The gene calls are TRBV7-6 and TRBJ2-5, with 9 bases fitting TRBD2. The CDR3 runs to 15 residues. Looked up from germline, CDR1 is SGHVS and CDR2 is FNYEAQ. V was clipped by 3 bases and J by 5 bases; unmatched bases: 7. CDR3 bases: TGTGCCAGCAGCTTGGCTAGCGGGGCGGTGGAGACCCAGTACTTC. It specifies CASSLASGAVETQYF.

The CDR3 bases are TGTGCCAGCAGCTTAGTTCTCGGGAGCTCTGGAAACACCATATATTTT. It encodes CASSLVLGSSGNTIYF. The chain carries TRBV7-2 and TRBJ1-3; D remains unclear. This CDR3 spans 16 amino acids. Per germline, CDR1 SGHTA and CDR2 FQGNSA. Deletions cut 1 base from V and 0 bases from J, with 10 bases between.

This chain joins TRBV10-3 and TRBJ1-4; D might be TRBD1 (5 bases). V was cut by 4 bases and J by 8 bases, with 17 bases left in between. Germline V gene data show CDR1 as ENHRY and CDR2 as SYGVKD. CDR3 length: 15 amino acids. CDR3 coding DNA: TGTGCCATCAGTGTAGGCAGGGCGGATATGGAAAAACTGTTTTTT. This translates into CAISVGRADMEKLFF.

CDR3 nucleotide sequence: TGTGCCAGCAGCCTGGACAGGACGAACACTGAAGCTTTCTTT. Encoded protein: CASSLDRTNTEAFF. The V call is TRBV11-1, the J call TRBJ1-1; 7 bases are a match to TRBD1. The CDR3 sequence is 14 residues long. Germline V lookup: CDR1 SGHAT, CDR2 FQDESV (reference sequence). V lost 5 bases, J lost 1 base, and 4 bases stayed unmatched.

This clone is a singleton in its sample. CDR3: CASSPKGLLTYNEQFF. In nucleotides, the CDR3 is TGTGCCAGCAGCCCTAAGGGACTTCTAACCTACAATGAGCAGTTCTTC. The V gene is TRBV7-9, the J gene TRBJ2-1; a possible D gene is TRBD2 (6 bases). This CDR3 contains 16 residues. V gave up 5 bases and J gave up 2 bases, with 16 bases separating them. The germline CDR1 and CDR2 sequences are SEHNR and FQNEAQ (reference sequence).

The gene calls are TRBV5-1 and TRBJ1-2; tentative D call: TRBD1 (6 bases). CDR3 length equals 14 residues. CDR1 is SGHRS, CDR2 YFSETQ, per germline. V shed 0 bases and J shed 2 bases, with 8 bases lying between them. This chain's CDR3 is CASSLATGNYGYTF. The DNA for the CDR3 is TGCGCCAGCAGCTTGGCCACAGGGAACTATGGCTACACCTTC.

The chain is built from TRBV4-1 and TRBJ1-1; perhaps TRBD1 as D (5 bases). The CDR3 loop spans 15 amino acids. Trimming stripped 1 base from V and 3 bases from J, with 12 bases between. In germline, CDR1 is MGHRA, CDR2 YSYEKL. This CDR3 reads CASSQGALGDTEAFF. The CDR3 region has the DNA TGCGCCAGCAGCCAAGGAGCTCTAGGGGACACTGAAGCTTTCTTT.

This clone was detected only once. The CDR3, as DNA: TGTGCCAGCAGTCTAGGACTAGCGGGTAGCACAGATACGCAGTATTTT. Protein product: CASSLGLAGSTDTQYF. The chain uses TRBV2 and TRBJ2-3; 11 bases map to TRBD2. Trimming removed 5 bases from V and 0 bases from J; junction bases left unmatched: 4. CDR3 length: 16 residues. CDR1 and CDR2 (germline): SNHLY, FYNNEI.